This is a list of T cell receptor beta chains from one sample in a study of OX40 agonist ivuxolimab in advanced cancers. The assay was immunoSEQ multiplex PCR, and TCRdb's table has in-frame clones only and misses some. Seen here are 70,000 to 75,000 clones, around four fifths observed once, and the top ten hold over 4.5%. The material was CD4+ or CD8+ T cells sorted from blood, obtained in a trial of the OX40 agonist ivuxolimab. These receptors all stem from an adult with an advanced solid tumor such as melanoma, head and neck, liver or kidney cancer. CDR3s include the opening cysteine and the closing phenylalanine or tryptophan. Fields, in order: CDR3 DNA, CDR3 protein, clone size, V gene, J gene, D gene. A D gene is named only where the DNA matches it firmly. The size field is filled for only some rows; it gives once, few, many or a size class.

TGTGCCAGCAGCGTATCGGGGACTTACCATAATTCACCCCTCCACTTT	CASSVSGTYHNSPLHF	few	TRBV9	TRBJ1-6	-
TGTGCCGGCCCCGGGGGCGGGAAGAACACCGGGGAGCTGTTTTTT	CAGPGGGKNTGELFF	-	TRBV7-9	TRBJ2-2	-
TGTGCCAGCAGCGAACTAGCGGGACCCTACGAGCAGTACTTC	CASSELAGPYEQYF	-	TRBV28	TRBJ2-7	TRBD2
TGCGCCAGCAGCCATTTGTTGGCAAAGACCACAGATACGCAGTATTTT	CASSHLLAKTTDTQYF	-	TRBV4-1	TRBJ2-3	-
TGTGCCAGCAGCCTAGAGGGGCCTCGGTCGGAGCAGTACTTC	CASSLEGPRSEQYF	-	TRBV7-8	TRBJ2-5	-
TGTGCCAGCAGGAACCCCGGGGAGCTGTTTTTT	CASRNPGELFF	-	TRBV7-8	TRBJ2-2	-
TGTGCCAGCAGTGACCCTCGGACAGGGTCCGAAAAACTGTTTTTT	CASSDPRTGSEKLFF	-	TRBV25-1	TRBJ1-4	TRBD1
TGTGCCAGCAGTTTAGGGCACAGGGTGTCTGAGCAGTTCTTC	CASSLGHRVSEQFF	-	TRBV28	TRBJ2-1	-
TGTGCCAGCAGTTGGGGACGGAAAGAGACCCAGTACTTC	CASSWGRKETQYF	once	TRBV28	TRBJ2-5	-
TGTGCCAGCAGCTTAGCCGAAGGGACGGGGAATAATTCACCCCTCCACTTT	CASSLAEGTGNNSPLHF	-	TRBV7-6	TRBJ1-6	-
TGTGCCAGCAGCCTTACTGGGCAGTCGGAAGAGACCCAGTACTTC	CASSLTGQSEETQYF	-	TRBV5-4	TRBJ2-5	-
TGTGCCAGCAGCTTAGCGGGAAGGGGCGAGCAGTACTTC	CASSLAGRGEQYF	-	TRBV11-2	TRBJ2-7	-
TGTGCCAGCAGTGGGACATCCTACGAGCAGTACTTC	CASSGTSYEQYF	-	TRBV6-5	TRBJ2-7	-
TGTGCCAGCAGCCCCGGACAGGGTGGTCCTAGCACAGATACGCAGTATTTT	CASSPGQGGPSTDTQYF	-	TRBV7-9	TRBJ2-3	TRBD1
TGCGCCAGCAGCTCGTCTACGGGGAGGACTGAAGCTTTCTTT	CASSSSTGRTEAFF	-	TRBV5-1	TRBJ1-1	-
TGCGCCAGCAGTTCCCCGGGACAGGGTTCCTACGAGCAGTACTTC	CASSSPGQGSYEQYF	-	TRBV4-1	TRBJ2-7	TRBD1
TGTGCCAGCAGCGTAGGACAGGGAGGATACTACGAGCAGTACTTC	CASSVGQGGYYEQYF	-	TRBV9	TRBJ2-7	-
TGTGCCAGCAGTTACCGCGGGATGGGCATAAGTTGGGCGCAGTATTTT	CASSYRGMGISWAQYF	-	TRBV6-5	TRBJ2-3	-
TGTGCCACCAGCAGTGAGGGGTGGAAAGAGACCCAGTACTTC	CATSSEGWKETQYF	-	TRBV15	TRBJ2-5	-
TGTGCCAGCAGCTTGGCCGTGGTGGGGACAGGACGGGGCTACACCTTC	CASSLAVVGTGRGYTF	-	TRBV5-5	TRBJ1-2	TRBD1
TGTGCCAGCTCACCGACAGGGGTAACCTCTGGGGCCAACGTCCTGACTTTC	CASSPTGVTSGANVLTF	-	TRBV18	TRBJ2-6	TRBD1
TGTGCCAGCAGTTCCAAGAATCAGCCCCAGCATTTT	CASSSKNQPQHF	-	TRBV28	TRBJ1-5	-
TGTGCCAGCGCCTGGACAGAGGACACGGAGCAGTTCTTC	CASAWTEDTEQFF	few	TRBV27	TRBJ2-1	-
TGTGCCAGCAGCCCTGACAGTCCTCTCTCTGGAAACACCATATATTTT	CASSPDSPLSGNTIYF	-	TRBV7-2	TRBJ1-3	-
TGTGCCAGCAGCCAATCCGGGCACACCCCCTATGGCTACACCTTC	CASSQSGHTPYGYTF	-	TRBV9	TRBJ1-2	-
TGTGCCAGCAGCTTAGATTCCGGGATGGGGACTGAAGCTTTCTTT	CASSLDSGMGTEAFF	-	TRBV11-3	TRBJ1-1	-
TGTGCCAGCAGTGGGCCGGGACTCCCGTCGACCGGGGAGCTGTTTTTT	CASSGPGLPSTGELFF	-	TRBV28	TRBJ2-2	-
TGTGCCAGCAGCTCCACCTCGGCGGGGCGCACAGATACGCAGTATTTT	CASSSTSAGRTDTQYF	-	TRBV7-9	TRBJ2-3	-
TGTGCCAGCAGTCCTACACTTAACTCTGGAAACACCATATATTTT	CASSPTLNSGNTIYF	once	TRBV28	TRBJ1-3	-
TGCGCCAGCAGCTTGGGGCTGGGGCGAATTACTGAAGCTTTCTTT	CASSLGLGRITEAFF	-	TRBV5-1	TRBJ1-1	-
TGCGCCAGCAGCCAAGATGGGACAGCGAAAGGGGAAAAACTGTTTTTT	CASSQDGTAKGEKLFF	-	TRBV4-1	TRBJ1-4	TRBD1
TGCGCCAGCAGCTTGTTCCCGGGACAGGGAAATTATGGCTACACCTTC	CASSLFPGQGNYGYTF	-	TRBV5-1	TRBJ1-2	TRBD1
TGTGCCAGCGCCAGGGGATGGAATCAGCCCCAGCATTTT	CASARGWNQPQHF	-	TRBV28	TRBJ1-5	-
TGTGCCATCAGTGAGTCTCGCGGGGATGAGCAGTTCTTC	CAISESRGDEQFF	-	TRBV10-3	TRBJ2-1	-
TGTGCCGGACAGGGGGGGAACACCGGGGAGCTGTTTTTT	CAGQGGNTGELFF	once	TRBV2	TRBJ2-2	TRBD1
TGTGCCAGCACCCCAACCATCGAACTACCTGGAAACACCATATATTTT	CASTPTIELPGNTIYF	-	TRBV7-2	TRBJ1-3	-
TGTGCCAGCAGCCCTACAGGAGCGGGTGAGCAGTTCTTC	CASSPTGAGEQFF	-	TRBV9	TRBJ2-1	-
TGTGCCAGCATCGACAGGCTACGCTCACCCCTCCACTTT	CASIDRLRSPLHF	-	TRBV28	TRBJ1-6	-
TGTGCCAGCAGCCAAGGGGGGCGGCTTCCCGGGCAGTACTTC	CASSQGGRLPGQYF	once	TRBV4-2	TRBJ2-7	-
TGTGCCAGCAGGGATCGACTAGCGAGCTACAATGAGCAGTTCTTC	CASRDRLASYNEQFF	-	TRBV6-5	TRBJ2-1	TRBD2
TGTGCCAGCAGTGAGACGTATCAGCCCCAGCATTTT	CASSETYQPQHF	few	TRBV2	TRBJ1-5	-
TGCAGCGTTGGGAAAAGCGATGGCTACACCTTC	CSVGKSDGYTF	-	TRBV29-1	TRBJ1-2	-
TGTGCCAGCAGTTTCTCTGGATGGGACGAGCAGTACTTC	CASSFSGWDEQYF	few	TRBV27	TRBJ2-7	-
TGTGCCAGCAGCTACAGGGCCGACACTGAAGCTTTCTTT	CASSYRADTEAFF	-	TRBV6-5	TRBJ1-1	-
TGTGCCAGCAGACCCCGGACTAGCGGAAGCTCCTACAATGAGCAGTTCTTC	CASRPRTSGSSYNEQFF	-	TRBV13	TRBJ2-1	TRBD2
TGCGCCAGCAGCCGAGGGCTGGCGGGAGAAGGACATGAGCAGTTCTTC	CASSRGLAGEGHEQFF	-	TRBV5-1	TRBJ2-1	TRBD2